Detailed here is one T cell receptor (beta chain). The antigen is not known. The CDR3 is made up of 15 amino acids. Germline values: CDR1 LNHNV, CDR2 YYDKDF (reference sequence). Per donor, under 3 ml of blood was collected and frozen. Blood samples, whole and unsorted for T cells, yielded the isolated total RNA. The data stem from a study of monozygotic twins with inflammatory bowel disease. Study outcomes and limitations: Clonotypes shared with others were fewer in IBD patients than in healthy twins, especially with disease activity. IBD-affected twins scored below their healthy co-twins in TCRbeta diversity (inverse Simpson).

TCRdb re-called the 5' RACE reads, yielding one record per CDR3 amino acid sequence without DNA. This sample's table reports about 300,000 distinct CDR3 sequences. Material: blood. The chain is built from TRBV15 and TRBJ2-5; TCRdb picks TRBD2, but there is no DNA to check that call. This sequence was found in a human donor with ulcerative colitis or Crohn's disease, or a healthy co-twin of an affected twin (not recorded which). CDR3 loop: CATRGFDWEGETQYF.